What follows describes a single T cell receptor (beta chain). The antigen remains undetermined. Sequencing was performed with immunoSEQ multiplex PCR; in TCRdb, only in-frame clones are kept and a portion is missing. The top ten hold about 6% of the sample, which has about 300,000 clones, roughly 76% seen once. The data belong to a study of cytotoxic CD8 clonotypes in ibrutinib-treated CLL. Findings and caveats of the study: Sampling of sustained-remission and progressing patients occurred at differing times.

Trimming removed 3 bases at V and 4 bases at J, with 13 bases between. CDR1 and CDR2 (germline): SGHRS, YFSETQ. The CDR3 has 14 amino acids. The sequences come from PBMCs, collected at disease progression, from a patient treated with ibrutinib. The TCR comes from a human donor with chronic lymphocytic leukemia. The V gene is TRBV5-1, the J gene TRBJ1-1, with D possibly matching TRBD1 (5 bases). CDR3 sequence reads: CASSSPGWSTEAFF. The CDR3 DNA reads TGCGCCAGCAGCTCTCCAGGGTGGAGCACTGAAGCTTTCTTT.